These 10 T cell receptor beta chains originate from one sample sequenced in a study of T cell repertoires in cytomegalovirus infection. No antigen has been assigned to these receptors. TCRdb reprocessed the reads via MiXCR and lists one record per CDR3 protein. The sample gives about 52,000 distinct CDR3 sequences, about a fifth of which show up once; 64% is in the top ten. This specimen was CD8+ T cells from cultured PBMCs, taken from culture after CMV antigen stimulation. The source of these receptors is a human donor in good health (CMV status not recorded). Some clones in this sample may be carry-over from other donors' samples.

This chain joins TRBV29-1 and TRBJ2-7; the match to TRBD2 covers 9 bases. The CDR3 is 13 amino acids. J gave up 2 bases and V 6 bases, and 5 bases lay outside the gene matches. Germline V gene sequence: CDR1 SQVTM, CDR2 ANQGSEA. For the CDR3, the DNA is TGCAGCGTCGTGACTAGCGGAGCCTACGAGCAGTACTTC. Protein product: CSVVTSGAYEQYF.

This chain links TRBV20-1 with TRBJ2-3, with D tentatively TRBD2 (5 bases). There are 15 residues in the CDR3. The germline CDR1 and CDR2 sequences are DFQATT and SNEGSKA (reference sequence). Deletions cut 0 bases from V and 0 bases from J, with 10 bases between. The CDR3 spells CSARDYGMSTDTQYF. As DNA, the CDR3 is TGCAGTGCTAGAGACTACGGGATGAGCACAGATACGCAGTATTTT.

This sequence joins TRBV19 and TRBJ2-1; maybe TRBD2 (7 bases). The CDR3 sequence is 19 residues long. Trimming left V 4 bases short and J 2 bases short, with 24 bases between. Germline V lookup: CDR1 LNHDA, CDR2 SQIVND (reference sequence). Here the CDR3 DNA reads TGTGCCAGTAGTAACCTAGCGGAGGGGGAAAGGGAACCCTACAATGAGCAGTTCTTC. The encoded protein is CASSNLAEGEREPYNEQFF.

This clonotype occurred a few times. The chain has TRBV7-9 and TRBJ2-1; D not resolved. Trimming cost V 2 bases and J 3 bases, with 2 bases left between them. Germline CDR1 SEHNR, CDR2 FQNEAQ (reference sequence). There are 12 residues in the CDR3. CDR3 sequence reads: CASSLHYNEQFF. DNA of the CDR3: TGTGCCAGCAGCTTACACTACAATGAGCAGTTCTTC.

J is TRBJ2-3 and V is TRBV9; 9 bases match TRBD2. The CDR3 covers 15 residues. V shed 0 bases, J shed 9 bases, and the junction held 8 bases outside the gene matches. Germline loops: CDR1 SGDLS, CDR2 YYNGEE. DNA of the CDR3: TGTGCCAGCAGCGTAGAGAGTGGCGGGGGGGAGACGCAGTATTTT. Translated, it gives CASSVESGGGETQYF.

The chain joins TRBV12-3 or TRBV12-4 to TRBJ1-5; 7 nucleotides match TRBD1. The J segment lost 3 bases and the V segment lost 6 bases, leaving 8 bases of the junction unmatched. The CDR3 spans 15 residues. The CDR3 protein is CASRNGQDDNQPQHF. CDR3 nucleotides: TGTGCCAGCAGAAACGGACAGGACGACAATCAGCCCCAGCATTTT.

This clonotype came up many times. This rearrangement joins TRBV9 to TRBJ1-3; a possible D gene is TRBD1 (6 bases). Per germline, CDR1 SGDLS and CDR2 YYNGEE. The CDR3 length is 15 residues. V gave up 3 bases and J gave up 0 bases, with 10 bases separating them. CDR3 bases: TGTGCCAGCAGCGCAGAGACAGGCTCTGGAAACACCATATATTTT. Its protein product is CASSAETGSGNTIYF.

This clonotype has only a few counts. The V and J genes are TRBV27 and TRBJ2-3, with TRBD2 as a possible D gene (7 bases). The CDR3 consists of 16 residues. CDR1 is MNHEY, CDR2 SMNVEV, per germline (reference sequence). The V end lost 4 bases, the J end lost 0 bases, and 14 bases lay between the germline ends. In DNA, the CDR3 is TGTGCCAGCAGTTCTTCACAGGGAGGGAGCACAGATACGCAGTATTTT. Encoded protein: CASSSSQGGSTDTQYF.

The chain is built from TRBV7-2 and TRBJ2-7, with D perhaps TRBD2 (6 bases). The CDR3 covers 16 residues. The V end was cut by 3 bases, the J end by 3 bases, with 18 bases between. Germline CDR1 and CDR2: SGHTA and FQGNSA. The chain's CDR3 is CASSFSNGSPLYEQYF. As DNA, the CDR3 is TGTGCCAGCAGCTTCTCGAACGGGAGTCCGCTCTACGAGCAGTACTTC.

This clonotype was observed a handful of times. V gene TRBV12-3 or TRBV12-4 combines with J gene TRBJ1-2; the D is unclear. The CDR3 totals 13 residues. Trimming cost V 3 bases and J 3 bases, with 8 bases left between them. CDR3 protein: CASSFGVHYGYTF. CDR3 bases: TGTGCCAGCAGTTTCGGGGTACACTATGGCTACACCTTC.